This T cell receptor beta chain was documented in a study of blood T cells in healthy people across ages. The overall study: T cells yielded about one barcoded beta molecule per two cells through template switching.

Comment on this clonotype: The antigen is not known.

For the second PCR, which ran for about 7 to 11 cycles, a sample-barcoded 5' primer and a J-beta primer mix were used. TCRdb redid the calling of the 5' RACE reads with MiXCR, one entry per CDR3 protein. The sample lists over a million distinct CDR3 sequences, 40% to 50% occurring once. The CDR3 is 14 amino acids. With V trimmed by 4 bases and J by 3 bases, 2 bases remained unmatched. In germline, CDR1 is LNHNV, CDR2 YYDKDF (reference sequence). Findings of the study overall: Donor CMV infection status was unknown, possibly confounding age-related changes in expanded clonotypes. Older age went with lower TCR beta diversity per million T cells, in a roughly linear way.

Donors ranged from about 6 to 90 years old and were healthy Caucasians in Russia. This rearrangement joins TRBV15 to TRBJ2-1; TRBD1 agrees at 8 bases. The receptor was isolated from a woman between 18 and 29 years old in good health. Sequencing was done on a sample of blood. This chain's CDR3 is CATSIGTGYNEQFF. The DNA of the CDR3 is TGTGCCACCAGCATTGGGACAGGCTACAATGAGCAGTTCTTC.